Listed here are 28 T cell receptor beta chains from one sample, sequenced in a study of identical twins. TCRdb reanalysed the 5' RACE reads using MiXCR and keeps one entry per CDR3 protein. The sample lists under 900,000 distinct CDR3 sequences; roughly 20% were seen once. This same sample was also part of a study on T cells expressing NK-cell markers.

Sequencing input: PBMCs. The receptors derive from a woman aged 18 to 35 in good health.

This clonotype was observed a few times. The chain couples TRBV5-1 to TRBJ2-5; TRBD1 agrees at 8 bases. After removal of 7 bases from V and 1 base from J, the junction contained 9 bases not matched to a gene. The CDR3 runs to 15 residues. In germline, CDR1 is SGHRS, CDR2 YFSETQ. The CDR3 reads CASRIGTGPQETQYF. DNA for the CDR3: TGCGCCAGCCGCATCGGGACAGGACCCCAAGAGACCCAGTACTTC.

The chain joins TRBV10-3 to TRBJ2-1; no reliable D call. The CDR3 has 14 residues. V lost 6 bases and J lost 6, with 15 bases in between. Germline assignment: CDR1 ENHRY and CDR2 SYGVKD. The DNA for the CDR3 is TGTGCCATCAGAGCAAAGTTAGATTCCAATGAGCAGTTCTTC. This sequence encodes CAIRAKLDSNEQFF.

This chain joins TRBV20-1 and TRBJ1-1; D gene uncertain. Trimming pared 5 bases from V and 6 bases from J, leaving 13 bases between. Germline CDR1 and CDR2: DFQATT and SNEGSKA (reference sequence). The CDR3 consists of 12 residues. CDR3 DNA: TGCAGTGCTCTGGCCTATTCCTCTGAAGCTTTCTTT. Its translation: CSALAYSSEAFF.

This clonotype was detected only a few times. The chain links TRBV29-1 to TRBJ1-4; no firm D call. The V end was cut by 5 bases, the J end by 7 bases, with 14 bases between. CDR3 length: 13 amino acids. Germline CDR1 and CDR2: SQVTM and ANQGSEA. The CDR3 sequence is CSVRKGDGEKLFF. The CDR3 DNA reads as TGCAGCGTTAGAAAGGGTGATGGTGAAAAACTGTTTTTT.

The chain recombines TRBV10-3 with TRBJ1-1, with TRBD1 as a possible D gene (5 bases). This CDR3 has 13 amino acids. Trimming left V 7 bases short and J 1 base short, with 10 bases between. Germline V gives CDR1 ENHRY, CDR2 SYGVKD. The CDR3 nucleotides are TGTGCCATCACCGGGACCGAGAACACTGAAGCTTTCTTT. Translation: CAITGTENTEAFF.

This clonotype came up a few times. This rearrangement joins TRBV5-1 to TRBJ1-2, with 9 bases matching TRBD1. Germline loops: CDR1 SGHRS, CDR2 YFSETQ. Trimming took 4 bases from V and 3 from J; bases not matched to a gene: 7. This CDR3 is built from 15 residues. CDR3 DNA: TGCGCCAGCAGCCGCCCGGGACAGGGACACTATGGCTACACCTTC. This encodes CASSRPGQGHYGYTF. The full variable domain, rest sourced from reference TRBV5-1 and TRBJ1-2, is KAGVTQTPRYLIKTRGQQVTLSCSPISGHRSVSWYQQTPGQGLQFLFEYFSETQRNKGNFPGRFSGRQFSNSRSEMNVSTLELGDSALYLCASSRPGQGHYGYTFGSGTRLTVV.

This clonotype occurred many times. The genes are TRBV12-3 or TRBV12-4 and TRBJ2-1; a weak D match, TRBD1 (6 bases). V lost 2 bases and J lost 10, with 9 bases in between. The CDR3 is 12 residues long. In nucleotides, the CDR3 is TGTGCCAGCAGTTTACAGGGGTGGGAGCAGTTCTTC. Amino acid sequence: CASSLQGWEQFF.

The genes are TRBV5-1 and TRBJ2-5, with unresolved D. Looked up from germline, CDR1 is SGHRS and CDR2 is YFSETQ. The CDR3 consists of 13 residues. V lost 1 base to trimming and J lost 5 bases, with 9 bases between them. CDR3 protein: CASSLQVWETQYF. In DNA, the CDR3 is TGCGCCAGCAGCTTGCAAGTATGGGAGACCCAGTACTTC.

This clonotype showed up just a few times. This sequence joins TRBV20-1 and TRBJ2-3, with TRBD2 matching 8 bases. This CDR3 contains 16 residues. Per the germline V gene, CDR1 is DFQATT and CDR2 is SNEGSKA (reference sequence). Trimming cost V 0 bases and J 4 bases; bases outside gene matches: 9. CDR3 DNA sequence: TGCAGTGCTAGAGATCACGGGGGGGCGAAGTCAGATACGCAGTATTTT. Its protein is CSARDHGGAKSDTQYF.

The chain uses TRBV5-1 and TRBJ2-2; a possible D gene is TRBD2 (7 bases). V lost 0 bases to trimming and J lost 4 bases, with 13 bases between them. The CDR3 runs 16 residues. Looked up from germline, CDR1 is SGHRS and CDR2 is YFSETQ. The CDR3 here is CASSLVSGGRTGELFF. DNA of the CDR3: TGCGCCAGCAGCTTGGTTTCGGGGGGCCGCACCGGGGAGCTGTTTTTT. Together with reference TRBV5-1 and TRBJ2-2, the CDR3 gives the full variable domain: KAGVTQTPRYLIKTRGQQVTLSCSPISGHRSVSWYQQTPGQGLQFLFEYFSETQRNKGNFPGRFSGRQFSNSRSEMNVSTLELGDSALYLCASSLVSGGRTGELFFGEGSRLTVL.

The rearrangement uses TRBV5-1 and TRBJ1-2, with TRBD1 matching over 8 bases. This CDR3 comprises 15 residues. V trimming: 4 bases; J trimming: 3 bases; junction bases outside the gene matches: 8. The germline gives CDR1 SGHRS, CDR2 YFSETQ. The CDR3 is CASSAGQGFYYGYTF. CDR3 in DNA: TGCGCCAGCAGCGCCGGACAGGGATTTTACTATGGCTACACCTTC.

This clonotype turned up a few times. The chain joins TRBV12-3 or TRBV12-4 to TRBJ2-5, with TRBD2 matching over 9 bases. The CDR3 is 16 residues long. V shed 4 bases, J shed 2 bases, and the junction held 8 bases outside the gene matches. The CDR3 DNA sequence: TGTGCCAGCAGTTCTCGGTGGACTAGCGCGCAAGAGACCCAGTACTTC. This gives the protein CASSSRWTSAQETQYF.

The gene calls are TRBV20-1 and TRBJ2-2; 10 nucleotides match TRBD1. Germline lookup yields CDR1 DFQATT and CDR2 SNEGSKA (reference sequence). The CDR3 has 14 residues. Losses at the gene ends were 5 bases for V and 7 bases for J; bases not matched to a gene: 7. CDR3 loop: CSAVRQGAGGELFF. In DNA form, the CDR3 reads TGCAGTGCTGTCCGACAGGGGGCCGGCGGGGAGCTGTTTTTT.

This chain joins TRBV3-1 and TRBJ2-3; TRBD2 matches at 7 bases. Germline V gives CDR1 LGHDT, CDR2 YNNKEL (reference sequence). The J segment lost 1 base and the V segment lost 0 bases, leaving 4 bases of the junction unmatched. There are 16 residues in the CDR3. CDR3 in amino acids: CASSQEGRGGTDTQYF. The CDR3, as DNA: TGTGCCAGCAGCCAAGAAGGACGGGGGGGCACAGATACGCAGTATTTT.

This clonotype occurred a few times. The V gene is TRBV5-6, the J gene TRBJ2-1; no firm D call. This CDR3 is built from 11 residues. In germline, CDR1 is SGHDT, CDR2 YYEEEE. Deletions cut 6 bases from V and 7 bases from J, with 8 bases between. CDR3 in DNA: TGTGCCAGCATTGGTCATAATGAGCAGTTCTTC. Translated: CASIGHNEQFF.

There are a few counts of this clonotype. CDR3 in amino acids: CASRNREAKNIQYF. The DNA of the CDR3 is TGTGCCAGCAGAAACAGGGAGGCCAAAAACATTCAGTACTTC. The chain has TRBV6-2 or TRBV6-3 and TRBJ2-4, with D tentatively TRBD1 (6 bases). Trimming took off 6 bases at V and 1 base at J, with 10 bases between the two ends. CDR3 length: 14 amino acids. Germline CDR1 is MNHEY and CDR2 is SVGEGT.

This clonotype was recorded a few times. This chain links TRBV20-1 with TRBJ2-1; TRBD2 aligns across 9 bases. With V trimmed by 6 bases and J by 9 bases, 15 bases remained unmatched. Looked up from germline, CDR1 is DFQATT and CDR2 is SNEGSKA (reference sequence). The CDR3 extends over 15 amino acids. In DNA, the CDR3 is TGCAGTGCCTCGAAAGCGGGACTAGCCGGCTTTGAGCAGTTCTTC. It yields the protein CSASKAGLAGFEQFF.

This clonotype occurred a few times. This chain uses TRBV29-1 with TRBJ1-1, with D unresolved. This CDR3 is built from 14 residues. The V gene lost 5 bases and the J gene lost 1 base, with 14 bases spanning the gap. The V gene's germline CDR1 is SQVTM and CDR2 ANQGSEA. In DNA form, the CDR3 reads TGCAGCGTTTTTACCCGGGCCCCGAACACTGAAGCTTTCTTT. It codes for CSVFTRAPNTEAFF.

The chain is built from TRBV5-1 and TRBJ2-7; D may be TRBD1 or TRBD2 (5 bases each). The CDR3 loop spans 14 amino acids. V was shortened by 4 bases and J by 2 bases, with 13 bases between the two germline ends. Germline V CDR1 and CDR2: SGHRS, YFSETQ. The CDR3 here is CASSNPGPAYEQYF. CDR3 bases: TGCGCCAGCAGCAACCCGGGGCCCGCCTACGAGCAGTACTTC.

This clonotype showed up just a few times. The CDR3 here is CASSPAKNIQYF. The CDR3, as DNA: TGTGCCAGCAGCCCAGCCAAAAACATTCAGTACTTC. The rearrangement joins TRBV12-3 or TRBV12-4 to TRBJ2-4; D ambiguous. There are 12 residues in the CDR3. Between the trimmed V and J ends, which lost 6 bases and 0 bases, there was a span of 3 bases.

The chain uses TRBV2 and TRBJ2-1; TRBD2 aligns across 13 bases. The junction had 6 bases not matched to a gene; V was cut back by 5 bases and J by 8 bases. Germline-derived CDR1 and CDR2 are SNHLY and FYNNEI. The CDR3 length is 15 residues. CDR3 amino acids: CASSTRLAGGDEQFF. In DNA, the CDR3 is TGTGCCAGCAGTACCCGACTAGCGGGAGGAGATGAGCAGTTCTTC.

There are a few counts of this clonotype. CDR3 in amino acids: CASSLVVMGGPDTQYF. CDR3 in DNA: TGCGCCAGCAGCTTGGTCGTTATGGGGGGGCCTGATACGCAGTATTTT. The chain is built from TRBV5-1 and TRBJ2-3; D might be TRBD2 (7 bases). V lost 0 bases and J lost 6, with 17 bases in between. The CDR3 is made up of 16 amino acids. Germline loops: CDR1 SGHRS, CDR2 YFSETQ.

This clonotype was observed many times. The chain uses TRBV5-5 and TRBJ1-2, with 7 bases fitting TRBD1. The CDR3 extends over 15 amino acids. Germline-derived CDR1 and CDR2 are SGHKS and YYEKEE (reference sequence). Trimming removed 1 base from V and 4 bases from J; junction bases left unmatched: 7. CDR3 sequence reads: CASSLYAGDSYGYTF. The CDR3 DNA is TGTGCCAGCAGCTTGTACGCCGGGGACAGCTATGGCTACACCTTC.

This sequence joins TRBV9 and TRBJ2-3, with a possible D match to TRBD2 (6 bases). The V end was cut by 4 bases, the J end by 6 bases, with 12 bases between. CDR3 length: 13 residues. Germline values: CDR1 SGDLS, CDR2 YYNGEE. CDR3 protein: CASSPGGSDTQYF. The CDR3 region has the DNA TGTGCCAGCAGCCCCGGAGGGTCGGATACGCAGTATTTT.

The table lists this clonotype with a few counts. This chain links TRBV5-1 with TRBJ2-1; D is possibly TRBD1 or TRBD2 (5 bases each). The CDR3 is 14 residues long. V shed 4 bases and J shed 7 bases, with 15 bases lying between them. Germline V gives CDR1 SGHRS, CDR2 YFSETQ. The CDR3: CASSQQEGLNEQFF. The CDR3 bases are TGCGCCAGCAGCCAGCAAGAGGGGTTGAATGAGCAGTTCTTC.

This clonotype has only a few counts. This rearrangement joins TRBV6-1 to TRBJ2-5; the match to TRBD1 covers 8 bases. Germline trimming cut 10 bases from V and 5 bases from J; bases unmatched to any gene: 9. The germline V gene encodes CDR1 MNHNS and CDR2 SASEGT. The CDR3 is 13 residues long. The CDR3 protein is CATERGQVETQYF. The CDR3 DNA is TGTGCCACAGAACGGGGACAGGTGGAGACCCAGTACTTC.

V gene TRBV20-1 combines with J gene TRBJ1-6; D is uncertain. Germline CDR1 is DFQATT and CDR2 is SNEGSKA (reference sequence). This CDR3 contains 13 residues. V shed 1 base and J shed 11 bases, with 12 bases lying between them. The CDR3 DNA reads TGCAGTGCTAGAGTTGGGCCACCTGCACCCCTCCACTTT. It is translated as CSARVGPPAPLHF.

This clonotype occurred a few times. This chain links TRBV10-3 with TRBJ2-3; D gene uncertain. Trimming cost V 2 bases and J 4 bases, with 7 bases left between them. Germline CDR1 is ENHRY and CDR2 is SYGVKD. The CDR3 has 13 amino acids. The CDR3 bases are TGTGCCATCAGTGAGGGTTCGCCAGATACGCAGTATTTT. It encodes CAISEGSPDTQYF.